Below are 14 T cell receptor beta chains sequenced from a single sample in a study of neurological immune-mediated disorders. TCRdb analysed the 5' RACE reads with MiXCR anew, one entry per CDR3 protein. The profile covers 50,000 to 70,000 distinct CDR3 sequences, with 3.4% appearing a single time and roughly 3.7% taken by the ten largest. Input material: PBMCs. Source of these receptors: a man in his forties with multiple sclerosis.

This clonotype came up many times. The chain couples TRBV20-1 to TRBJ1-2, with D hard to call. Trimming pared 0 bases from V and 8 bases from J, leaving 13 bases between. Looked up from germline, CDR1 is DFQATT and CDR2 is SNEGSKA (reference sequence). CDR3 length: 13 residues. Here the CDR3 reads CSAREERTRGYTF. As DNA, the CDR3 is TGCAGTGCTAGAGAGGAACGGACGAGGGGCTACACCTTC.

This clonotype appeared many times. This chain links TRBV5-1 with TRBJ2-7; maybe TRBD2 (6 bases). V lost 0 bases and J lost 5, with 9 bases in between. This CDR3 region has 13 residues. Looked up from germline, CDR1 is SGHRS and CDR2 is YFSETQ. The CDR3 bases are TGCGCCAGCAGCTTGGCAGGACTAAACGAGCAGTACTTC. This codes for CASSLAGLNEQYF.

The rearrangement uses TRBV20-1 and TRBJ2-5; D unclear. The ends were cut back, 3 bases at V and 4 bases at J, with 6 bases in the middle. This CDR3 is built from 11 residues. The germline CDR1 and CDR2 sequences are DFQATT and SNEGSKA (reference sequence). DNA of the CDR3: TGCAGTGCTAGTATGGGAGAGACCCAGTACTTC. Its translation: CSASMGETQYF.

This clonotype was counted at least ten times. V is TRBV5-1 and J is TRBJ1-2; D remains ambiguous. CDR1 is SGHRS and CDR2 is YFSETQ in the germline V gene. V shed 4 bases and J shed 8 bases, with 15 bases lying between them. The CDR3 consists of 13 residues. CDR3 bases: TGCGCCAGCAGCCTGGAGGCGATACAGGGCTACACCTTC. It translates to CASSLEAIQGYTF. The whole variable domain, remainder taken from reference TRBV5-1 and TRBJ1-2, is KAGVTQTPRYLIKTRGQQVTLSCSPISGHRSVSWYQQTPGQGLQFLFEYFSETQRNKGNFPGRFSGRQFSNSRSEMNVSTLELGDSALYLCASSLEAIQGYTFGSGTRLTVV.

The table lists this clonotype with many counts. This chain joins TRBV5-6 and TRBJ2-5; D gene uncertain. V was cut by 0 bases and J by 7 bases, with 4 bases left in between. In germline, CDR1 is SGHDT, CDR2 YYEEEE. The CDR3 consists of 11 residues. Written as DNA, the CDR3 is TGTGCCAGCAGCTTGGAGCGGACCCAGTACTTC. Its protein is CASSLERTQYF.

This clonotype was detected only a few times. This could be a read error, since a much larger clone is one nucleotide away. V gene TRBV12-3 or TRBV12-4 combines with J gene TRBJ1-2; D not resolved. The CDR3 is 13 amino acids. V lost 2 bases and J lost 2, with 6 bases in between. As DNA, the CDR3 is TGTGCCAGCAGTTTAAAGTCCAACTATGGCTACACCTTC. This gives the protein CASSLKSNYGYTF.

Many counts were recorded for this clonotype. The rearrangement links TRBV7-2 to TRBJ2-7; 7 nucleotides agree with TRBD2. Germline V lookup: CDR1 SGHTA, CDR2 FQGNSA. CDR3 length: 13 residues. The junction had 4 bases not matched to a gene; V was cut back by 8 bases and J by 0 bases. The CDR3 nucleotides are TGTGCCAGCGGGGGGGATCACTCCTACGAGCAGTACTTC. Translated: CASGGDHSYEQYF.

The sample holds many counts of this clonotype. The V call is TRBV6-5, the J call TRBJ1-1, with D unclear. Germline V gives CDR1 MNHEY, CDR2 SVGAGI. The CDR3 is made up of 15 amino acids. Trimming left V 6 bases short and J 1 base short, with 15 bases between. DNA of the CDR3: TGTGCCAGCAGATACGGTGTTTCGGGGAACACTGAAGCTTTCTTT. Translating gives CASRYGVSGNTEAFF.

This clonotype was found many times. The chain is built from TRBV11-2 and TRBJ1-2, with 9 bases fitting TRBD1. CDR3 length equals 15 residues. CDR1 and CDR2 from the germline V gene are SGHAT and FQNNGV. After removal of 7 bases from V and 5 bases from J, the junction contained 11 bases not matched to a gene. The CDR3 region is CASNTNRGRGYGYTF. In DNA form, the CDR3 reads TGTGCCAGCAATACAAACAGGGGGCGCGGTTATGGCTACACCTTC.

This clonotype has ten or more counts. The gene calls are TRBV12-3 or TRBV12-4 and TRBJ1-5; D may be TRBD1 (5 bases). CDR3 length: 12 residues. V dropped 11 bases and J dropped 6 bases, with 14 bases sitting between them. CDR3 nucleotide sequence: TGTGCCTCCTGGGACCATCGTCAGCCCCAGCATTTT. Protein product: CASWDHRQPQHF.

In its sample, this clonotype was seen many times. The chain is built from TRBV5-6 and TRBJ2-3; 12 bases match TRBD2. Trimming took 3 bases from V and 8 from J; bases not matched to a gene: 7. The CDR3 is made up of 15 amino acids. Looked up from germline, CDR1 is SGHDT and CDR2 is YYEEEE. The DNA of the CDR3 is TGTGCCAGCAGCTCCGGACTAGCGGGATCGCTTACGCAGTATTTT. Amino acids: CASSSGLAGSLTQYF.

In its sample, this clonotype was seen many times. The rearrangement joins TRBV28 to TRBJ2-2, with a possible D match to TRBD2 (6 bases). Trimming left V 10 bases short and J 2 bases short, with 17 bases between. CDR3 size: 15 residues. Per germline, CDR1 MDHEN and CDR2 SYDVKM. The CDR3 nucleotides read TGTGCCACCTATAACGCGGGGCTTAACACCGGGGAGCTGTTTTTT. This translates into CATYNAGLNTGELFF.

This clonotype was seen more than once but under ten times. The chain recombines TRBV7-6 with TRBJ2-1, with 7 bases fitting TRBD1. The CDR3 runs 12 residues. J lost 9 bases, V lost 4 bases, and 3 bases had no gene match. Germline V lookup: CDR1 SGHVS, CDR2 FNYEAQ. This chain's CDR3 is CASSYRGLEQFF. The CDR3 DNA reads TGTGCCAGCAGCTACAGGGGTCTTGAGCAGTTCTTC.

As regards this clonotype: This may stem from a read error, because a much larger clone lies one nucleotide away. The chain uses TRBV29-1 and TRBJ2-7; a possible D gene is TRBD1 (6 bases). Germline V gene lookup returns CDR1 SQVTM and CDR2 ANQGSEA. The length of the CDR3 is 13 residues. Trimming pared 4 bases from V and 7 bases from J, leaving 17 bases between. The CDR3 reads CSVAGQGMEEQYF. The CDR3 DNA reads as TGCAGCGTTGCGGGGCAGGGGATGGAAGAGCAGTACTTC.